This T cell receptor (beta chain) was identified during a study of blood T cell repertoires in COVID-19. Study-wide background: Both acute and convalescent COVID-19 samples were obtained from the United States, Italy and Spain. T cells, B-cell-depleted T cells, or PBMCs provided the cDNA or gDNA that served as material.

In the original workflow: Reference gene primer amplification yielded estimated nucleated cell counts. Profiled with immunoSEQ multiplex PCR; TCRdb holds only in-frame clones, not every one. V, J and clone size were drawn from that table, and D and trimming were deduced from the DNA. The table shows about 42,000 clones, with roughly three quarters occurring only once. The germline V gene encodes CDR1 SGHRS and CDR2 YFSETQ. The CDR3 spans 15 residues. V lost 0 bases and J 3 bases, leaving 10 bases between the germline ends. The source is a woman older than 75 with acute or convalescent COVID-19. Specimen: peripheral blood. The chain employs TRBV5-1 and TRBJ1-5; perhaps TRBD1 as D (6 bases). The CDR3 region has the DNA TGCGCCAGCAGCTTGGGGACAGCCGACAATCAGCCCCAGCATTTT. Translating gives CASSLGTADNQPQHF.